The 25 T cell receptor beta chains below all came from one sample that was sequenced in a study of blood T cell repertoires in COVID-19. Using immunoSEQ multiplex PCR, the repertoire was profiled, and TCRdb retains in-frame clones only, with some absent. The sample consists of approximately 190,000 clones, 75% to 95% of them appearing once. The specimen sequenced was peripheral blood. All receptors come from a man aged 45-65 years with acute or convalescent COVID-19.

This clone was detected a few times. The J gene is TRBJ1-5, the V gene TRBV5-5; 9 nucleotides agree with TRBD1. The CDR3 is made up of 16 amino acids. The germline gives CDR1 SGHKS, CDR2 YYEKEE (reference sequence). V trimming: 4 bases; J trimming: 2 bases; junction bases outside the gene matches: 7. CDR3 amino acids: CASSRTGDEGNQPQHF. The CDR3 region has the DNA TGTGCCAGCAGCCGGACAGGGGATGAGGGCAATCAGCCCCAGCATTTT.

The CDR3, as DNA: TGTGCCAGCTCCAGGTTAGACACTGAAGCTTTCTTT. Protein product: CASSRLDTEAFF. The gene calls are TRBV18 and TRBJ1-1; D remains ambiguous. Trimming removed 6 bases at V and 3 bases at J, with 8 bases between. From germline, CDR1 is KGHSH and CDR2 LQKENI. This CDR3 is 12 amino acids long.

CDR3 coding DNA: TGTGCCAGCAGTATAAACGGACTAGCCGGAGAGACCCAGTACTTC. It encodes CASSINGLAGETQYF. The chain has TRBV6-5 and TRBJ2-5; TRBD2 matches at 8 bases. This CDR3 comprises 15 residues. Germline V gene data show CDR1 as MNHEY and CDR2 as SVGAGI. With V trimmed by 5 bases and J by 4 bases, 9 bases remained unmatched.

The chain combines TRBV5-8 with TRBJ1-5; TRBD1 agrees at 7 bases. The junction had 10 bases not matched to a gene; V was cut back by 4 bases and J by 3 bases. Germline V gene data show CDR1 as SGHTS and CDR2 as YDEGEE. This CDR3 has 16 residues. The CDR3 reads CASSARTGVSNQPQHF. For the CDR3, the DNA is TGTGCCAGCAGCGCGCGGACAGGAGTTTCCAATCAGCCCCAGCATTTT.

The J gene is TRBJ1-1, the V gene TRBV6-2 or TRBV6-3; D may be TRBD1 (6 bases). Germline V CDR1 and CDR2: MNHEY, SVGEGT. This CDR3 has 11 amino acids. Trimming cost V 4 bases and J 11 bases, with 11 bases left between them. Written as DNA, the CDR3 is TGTGCCAGCAGTTTACAGGGTGAGGCTTTCTTT. This encodes CASSLQGEAFF.

This sequence joins TRBV7-8 and TRBJ2-1, with 8 bases lining up with TRBD2. This CDR3 region has 14 residues. V was clipped by 5 bases and J by 8 bases; unmatched bases: 8. Germline V lookup: CDR1 SGHVS, CDR2 FQNEAQ. CDR3 sequence (DNA): TGTGCCAGCAGCGCCGGACTAGCAATCGATGAGCAGTTCTTC. Amino acid sequence: CASSAGLAIDEQFF.

This clone was counted a few times. V usage is TRBV5-1 and J usage is TRBJ1-6; D not certain. CDR3 size: 15 residues. V lost 0 bases and J lost 7, with 11 bases in between. CDR1 is SGHRS and CDR2 is YFSETQ in the germline V gene. The CDR3 protein is CASSLGAGYNSPLHF. The CDR3 nucleotides read TGCGCCAGCAGCTTGGGGGCAGGATACAATTCACCCCTCCACTTT.

The chain carries TRBV27 and TRBJ2-7, with TRBD2 identical over 9 bases. The germline V gene encodes CDR1 MNHEY and CDR2 SMNVEV (reference sequence). V was clipped by 0 bases and J by 2 bases; unmatched bases: 5. This CDR3 is 16 amino acids long. The CDR3 loop is CASSLSPSGDPYEQYF. CDR3 coding DNA: TGTGCCAGCAGTTTATCCCCTAGCGGGGACCCCTACGAGCAGTACTTC.

This rearrangement joins TRBV28 to TRBJ1-6; 9 nucleotides line up with TRBD1. The junction had 12 bases not matched to a gene; V was cut back by 8 bases and J by 4 bases. Germline values: CDR1 MDHEN, CDR2 SYDVKM. CDR3 length: 17 amino acids. The CDR3 here is CASPHLPGQGYNSPLHF. The CDR3, as DNA: TGTGCCAGCCCCCACCTCCCGGGACAGGGTTATAATTCACCCCTCCACTTT.

The chain employs TRBV28 and TRBJ1-2, with 9 positions matching TRBD1. This CDR3 comprises 15 residues. V trimming: 3 bases; J trimming: 8 bases; junction bases outside the gene matches: 10. Germline-derived CDR1 and CDR2 are MDHEN and SYDVKM. The CDR3: CASSFYGQGRAGYTF. CDR3 nucleotide sequence: TGTGCCAGCAGTTTCTACGGACAGGGGAGGGCCGGCTACACCTTC.

The CDR3 loop reads CASSLDRLNEKLFF. In nucleotides, the CDR3 is TGTGCCAGCAGCCTTGACAGACTTAATGAAAAACTGTTTTTT. The chain joins TRBV7-9 to TRBJ1-4, with D possibly TRBD1 on 5 matching bases. Between the trimmed V and J ends, which lost 5 bases and 4 bases, there was a span of 11 bases. In germline, CDR1 is SEHNR, CDR2 FQNEAQ (reference sequence). CDR3 length: 14 amino acids.

The chain has TRBV6-5 and TRBJ1-3, with D unclear. Trimming shortened V by 3 bases and J by 2 bases, and 5 bases separated the two germline ends. Germline V gene lookup returns CDR1 MNHEY and CDR2 SVGAGI. The CDR3 sequence is 13 residues long. CDR3 sequence: CASSYTTGNTIYF. The CDR3 coding sequence is TGTGCCAGCAGTTATACTACTGGAAACACCATATATTTT.

The count of this clone is one. J is TRBJ2-1 and V is TRBV7-9, with 14 nucleotides matching TRBD2. The CDR3 runs 18 residues. V dropped 5 bases and J dropped 3; count of bases not matched to a gene: 9. Germline CDR1 SEHNR, CDR2 FQNEAQ (reference sequence). The CDR3 DNA sequence: TGTGCCAGCAGCCACCGACTAGCGGGGGGGCTACTCTACAATGAGCAGTTCTTC. Its translation is CASSHRLAGGLLYNEQFF.

The gene calls are TRBV6-6 and TRBJ1-6; 9 positions match TRBD1. The CDR3 is made up of 13 amino acids. V was pared by 7 bases and J by 7 bases, with 2 bases of the junction left unmatched. The germline gives CDR1 MNHNY, CDR2 SVGAGI (reference sequence). As DNA, the CDR3 is TGTGCCAGCACGGGACAGGGAAATTCACCCCTCCACTTT. Translating gives CASTGQGNSPLHF.

The CDR3 DNA reads TGTGCCAGCAGATACTATAACTATGGCTACACCTTC. Translation: CASRYYNYGYTF. This chain connects TRBV28 to TRBJ1-2; D call uncertain. This CDR3 contains 12 residues. CDR1 MDHEN and CDR2 SYDVKM come from the germline V gene. Trimming removed 6 bases at V and 1 base at J, with 6 bases between.

The V and J genes are TRBV9 and TRBJ2-1; 11 nucleotides match TRBD1. Germline CDR1 is SGDLS and CDR2 is YYNGEE. This CDR3 spans 16 amino acids. The V gene end was trimmed by 4 bases and the J gene end by 6 bases; junction bases not matched to a gene: 9. In DNA form, the CDR3 reads TGTGCCAGCAGCCCCCAAGGACAGGGGGCGGTCAATGAGCAGTTCTTC. Protein product: CASSPQGQGAVNEQFF.

Written as DNA, the CDR3 is TGTGCCAGCAGCGTAGGGGGTAGCGGGAGGGCGAAGACCCAGTACTTC. Amino acids: CASSVGGSGRAKTQYF. This sequence joins TRBV9 and TRBJ2-5; 11 bases are shared with TRBD2. CDR1 SGDLS and CDR2 YYNGEE come from the germline V gene. This CDR3 has 16 amino acids. V lost 0 bases, J lost 6 bases, and 7 bases stayed unmatched. The whole variable domain, filled in from reference TRBV9 and TRBJ2-5, reads DSGVTQTPKHLITATGQRVTLRCSPRSGDLSVYWYQQSLDQGLQFLIQYYNGEERAKGNILERFSAQQFPDLHSELNLSSLELGDSALYFCASSVGGSGRAKTQYFGPGTRLLVL.

The gene calls are TRBV6-5 and TRBJ2-7; 12 positions agree with TRBD2. This CDR3 region has 16 residues. CDR1 is MNHEY, CDR2 SVGAGI, per germline. V was pared by 0 bases and J by 0 bases, with 0 bases of the junction left unmatched. The CDR3 coding sequence is TGTGCCAGCAGTTACTCGACTAGCGGGAGCTCCTACGAGCAGTACTTC. This encodes CASSYSTSGSSYEQYF.

The chain links TRBV19 to TRBJ2-3, with TRBD1 matching over 7 bases. The CDR3 covers 15 residues. Germline lookup yields CDR1 LNHDA and CDR2 SQIVND (reference sequence). J was trimmed by 2 bases and V by 6 bases; bases with no gene match: 8. The CDR3 loop reads CASRLTGPHTDTQYF. As DNA, the CDR3 is TGTGCCAGTAGGTTGACAGGGCCACACACAGATACGCAGTATTTT.

The chain uses TRBV29-1 and TRBJ2-1; possible D gene TRBD2, 6 bases. CDR3 length: 14 residues. Germline-derived CDR1 and CDR2 are SQVTM and ANQGSEA. V gave up 6 bases and J gave up 6 bases, with 18 bases separating them. CDR3 region: CSVHLAPAFNEQFF. CDR3 DNA sequence: TGCAGCGTCCATCTAGCGCCCGCCTTCAATGAGCAGTTCTTC.

V is TRBV27 and J is TRBJ2-3, with TRBD2 matching 7 bases. Germline V CDR1 and CDR2: MNHEY, SMNVEV (reference sequence). J gave up 5 bases and V 3 bases, and 5 bases lay outside the gene matches. The CDR3 totals 14 residues. CDR3 sequence reads: CASSFSGEGDTQYF. The DNA of the CDR3 is TGTGCCAGCAGTTTCTCTGGGGAGGGAGATACGCAGTATTTT.

V usage is TRBV30 and J usage is TRBJ2-5, with a tentative D call TRBD2 (5 bases). The CDR3 is 13 residues long. The germline V gene encodes CDR1 GTSNPN and CDR2 SVGIG (reference sequence). V lost 0 bases, J lost 4 bases, and 9 bases lay in between. This chain's CDR3 is CAWSVGSLETQYF. CDR3 DNA sequence: TGTGCCTGGAGTGTGGGGAGTTTAGAGACCCAGTACTTC. The full variable domain, rest sourced from reference TRBV30 and TRBJ2-5, is SQTIHQWPATLVQPVGSPLSLECTVEGTSNPNLYWYRQAAGRGLQLLFYSVGIGQISSEVPQNLSASRPQDRQFILSSKKLLLSDSGFYLCAWSVGSLETQYFGPGTRLLVL.

This chain connects TRBV11-2 to TRBJ1-3; D might be TRBD1 (5 bases). The V gene lost 5 bases and the J gene lost 1 base, with 9 bases spanning the gap. The CDR3 is made up of 14 amino acids. Germline CDR1 and CDR2: SGHAT and FQNNGV. The CDR3 protein is CASSLQESGNTIYF. CDR3 DNA: TGTGCCAGCAGCCTACAGGAATCTGGAAACACCATATATTTT.

The chain has TRBV7-9 and TRBJ2-1; 10 positions agree with TRBD1. The CDR3 consists of 15 residues. V was pared by 4 bases and J by 7 bases, with 7 bases of the junction left unmatched. Germline V gives CDR1 SEHNR, CDR2 FQNEAQ (reference sequence). CDR3 nucleotides: TGTGCCAGCAGCTCCCGGGACAGGGGCAGGAATGAGCAGTTCTTC. Amino acids: CASSSRDRGRNEQFF.

The chain couples TRBV19 to TRBJ1-6, with D possibly matching TRBD1 (6 bases). The CDR3 is 14 amino acids. Germline V gives CDR1 LNHDA, CDR2 SQIVND (reference sequence). The V gene lost 5 bases and the J gene lost 9 bases, with 14 bases spanning the gap. The CDR3: CASSLAGASSPLHF. In DNA form, the CDR3 reads TGTGCCAGTAGTTTGGCAGGGGCGAGTTCACCCCTCCACTTT. Full variable domain (missing parts from reference TRBV19 and TRBJ1-6): DGGITQSPKYLFRKEGQNVTLSCEQNLNHDAMYWYRQDPGQGLRLIYYSQIVNDFQKGDIAEGYSVSREKKESFPLTVTSAQKNPTAFYLCASSLAGASSPLHFGNGTRLTVT.